This passage covers 20 T cell receptor beta chains from one sample sequenced in a study of OX40 agonist ivuxolimab in advanced cancers. Receptor libraries were prepared by the immunoSEQ multiplex PCR assay. This is the immuneACCESS table as TCRdb keeps it, with only in-frame sequences that have V and J called. A part of the clones is gone; compared with another copy, unresolved V genes explain less than half, and the rest is unexplained. This sample comprises about 81,000 clones, under 90% of them detected only once. Around 6.6% of the sample lies in the top ten. Specimen: CD4+ or CD8+ T cells sorted from blood, collected in a trial of the OX40 agonist ivuxolimab. The receptors originated from an adult with an advanced solid tumor such as melanoma, head and neck, liver or kidney cancer.

The rearrangement uses TRBV4-2 and TRBJ1-3; TRBD1 agrees at 10 bases. The CDR3 runs to 16 residues. The V gene end was trimmed by 1 base and the J gene end by 2 bases; junction bases not matched to a gene: 2. The germline V gene encodes CDR1 LGHNA and CDR2 YNFKEQ. Here the CDR3 DNA reads TGTGCCAGCAGCCAAGGACAGGGGGCTCCTGGAAACACCATATATTTT. Amino acid sequence: CASSQGQGAPGNTIYF.

This chain links TRBV5-1 with TRBJ1-2; 8 bases agree with TRBD1. The germline V gene encodes CDR1 SGHRS and CDR2 YFSETQ. V was pared by 5 bases and J by 4 bases, with 4 bases of the junction left unmatched. This CDR3 has 13 residues. CDR3 sequence reads: CASSPDRGYGYTF. DNA for the CDR3: TGCGCCAGCAGTCCTGACAGGGGCTATGGCTACACCTTC. The whole variable domain, remainder taken from reference TRBV5-1 and TRBJ1-2, is KAGVTQTPRYLIKTRGQQVTLSCSPISGHRSVSWYQQTPGQGLQFLFEYFSETQRNKGNFPGRFSGRQFSNSRSEMNVSTLELGDSALYLCASSPDRGYGYTFGSGTRLTVV.

The rearrangement joins TRBV5-6 to TRBJ1-3; 10 nucleotides line up with TRBD1. This CDR3 is 16 amino acids long. CDR1 is SGHDT and CDR2 is YYEEEE in the germline V gene. J gave up 2 bases and V 0 bases, and 2 bases lay outside the gene matches. The CDR3: CASSLVGQGAGNTIYF. CDR3 DNA sequence: TGTGCCAGCAGCTTGGTAGGACAGGGGGCTGGAAACACCATATATTTT.

The chain has TRBV19 and TRBJ2-7; D is possibly TRBD2 (6 bases). The CDR3 loop spans 16 amino acids. CDR1 LNHDA and CDR2 SQIVND come from the germline V gene (reference sequence). With 4 bases removed from V and 0 bases from J, the gap between germline ends came to 16 bases. The CDR3 nucleotides read TGTGCCAGTAGTAGTTTCGGGGGACGGGGCTCCTACGAGCAGTACTTC. Amino acids: CASSSFGGRGSYEQYF.

CDR3 sequence reads: CASSQGYDSNQPQHF. The CDR3 DNA reads TGCGCCAGCAGCCAAGGGTACGATAGCAATCAGCCCCAGCATTTT. The chain couples TRBV4-3 to TRBJ1-5, with D unresolved. Trimming left V 1 base short and J 0 bases short, with 7 bases between. Germline V CDR1 and CDR2: LGHNA, YSLEER. CDR3 size: 15 residues.

This clone showed up just once. The chain joins TRBV7-9 to TRBJ1-1; 8 bases map to TRBD1. This CDR3 has 16 amino acids. V lost 3 bases and J lost 1; bases outside the gene matches: 7. The germline gives CDR1 SEHNR, CDR2 FQNEAQ (reference sequence). The CDR3 nucleotides are TGTGCCAGCAGCTTTCTCGGACAGGGTAGGAACACTGAAGCTTTCTTT. Translated, it gives CASSFLGQGRNTEAFF.

V is TRBV7-9 and J is TRBJ2-7, with 7 bases identical to TRBD1. Trimming took 5 bases from V and 6 from J; bases not matched to a gene: 10. The germline V gene encodes CDR1 SEHNR and CDR2 FQNEAQ (reference sequence). This CDR3 has 14 amino acids. CDR3 sequence (DNA): TGTGCCAGCAGCGCCGACAGGGTGAGTGGCGAGCAGTACTTC. As protein: CASSADRVSGEQYF.

The chain recombines TRBV19 with TRBJ2-3, with D possibly being TRBD2 (6 bases). V was trimmed by 1 base and J by 5 bases, leaving 7 bases between them. This CDR3 spans 13 amino acids. Germline V lookup: CDR1 LNHDA, CDR2 SQIVND (reference sequence). The CDR3 spells CASSIVGGDTQYF. CDR3 bases: TGTGCCAGTAGTATAGTGGGGGGAGATACGCAGTATTTT.

V gene TRBV11-2 combines with J gene TRBJ1-2; D possibly corresponds to TRBD1 (5 bases). Germline CDR1 SGHAT, CDR2 FQNNGV. V lost 1 base and J 3 bases, leaving 12 bases between the germline ends. The length of the CDR3 is 15 residues. The CDR3 coding sequence is TGTGCCAGCAGCTTAGGGCAGGGTGCCCACTATGGCTACACCTTC. Translating gives CASSLGQGAHYGYTF.

V usage is TRBV4-3 and J usage is TRBJ2-1; D is possibly TRBD2 (6 bases). Germline V CDR1 and CDR2: LGHNA, YSLEER. The germline V and J ends were trimmed by 8 bases and 5 bases, with 19 bases remaining between them. The CDR3 extends over 15 amino acids. CDR3 sequence (DNA): TGCGCCAGCTGTAAGGGACTTCCTACAAACAATGAGCAGTTCTTC. As protein: CASCKGLPTNNEQFF.

The V and J genes are TRBV14 and TRBJ1-6, with D unresolved. This CDR3 has 13 amino acids. In germline, CDR1 is SGHDN, CDR2 FVKESK. Trimming left V 0 bases short and J 13 bases short, with 10 bases between. CDR3: CASSQDTPLPLHF. The DNA for the CDR3 is TGTGCCAGCAGCCAAGATACGCCTCTGCCCCTCCACTTT.

This chain links TRBV18 with TRBJ1-2, with D perhaps matching TRBD1 (5 bases). This CDR3 spans 13 amino acids. Germline assignment: CDR1 KGHSH and CDR2 LQKENI. V was cut by 5 bases and J by 2 bases, with 9 bases left in between. CDR3 DNA: TGTGCCAGCTCAGGAGACAGAAACTATGGCTACACCTTC. Translating gives CASSGDRNYGYTF.

This clone appeared a single time. J is TRBJ1-2 and V is TRBV6-5; D ambiguous. Trimming cost V 2 bases and J 1 base, with 11 bases left between them. CDR3 length equals 15 residues. The germline V gene has CDR1 MNHEY and CDR2 SVGAGI. CDR3 coding DNA: TGTGCCAGCAGTTACGGCCGTGCTATTAACTATGGCTACACCTTC. Encoded protein: CASSYGRAINYGYTF.

The CDR3 DNA follows: TGTGCCAGTAGTACGACGGACAGGGGCATGAACACTGAAGCTTTCTTT. It specifies CASSTTDRGMNTEAFF. The chain uses TRBV19 and TRBJ1-1; TRBD1 agrees at 9 bases. J lost 0 bases, V lost 4 bases, and 6 bases had no gene match. Germline V gene data show CDR1 as LNHDA and CDR2 as SQIVND (reference sequence). CDR3 length: 16 residues.

The rearrangement links TRBV11-2 to TRBJ2-1; tentatively, D is TRBD1 or TRBD2 (5 bases each). CDR3 length: 17 amino acids. V was clipped by 3 bases and J by 0 bases, with 15 bases between them. The germline V gene encodes CDR1 SGHAT and CDR2 FQNNGV. CDR3 in DNA: TGTGCCAGCAGCTTCCGGACGGGACGTTACTCCTACAATGAGCAGTTCTTC. It codes for CASSFRTGRYSYNEQFF.

The genes are TRBV6-6 and TRBJ1-3; 8 bases agree with TRBD1. V gave up 6 bases and J gave up 4 bases; unmatched junction bases: 8. CDR3 size: 15 residues. Germline values: CDR1 MNHNY, CDR2 SVGAGI (reference sequence). The CDR3 protein is CASRSGTGAGNTIYF. The CDR3 region has the DNA TGTGCCAGCAGGTCCGGGACAGGAGCGGGAAACACCATATATTTT.

The V and J genes are TRBV5-6 and TRBJ1-2; tentatively, D is TRBD1 (6 bases). V lost 2 bases to trimming and J lost 8 bases, with 19 bases between them. The CDR3 is 15 residues long. Germline-derived CDR1 and CDR2 are SGHDT and YYEEEE. The CDR3 DNA reads as TGTGCCAGCAGCTTCTCAGGAGACGACCAGGGGGGCTACACCTTC. Amino acid sequence: CASSFSGDDQGGYTF.

This clone came up a few times. The J gene is TRBJ2-3, the V gene TRBV6-5, with TRBD1 identical over 8 bases. This CDR3 has 16 amino acids. Germline CDR1 is MNHEY and CDR2 is SVGAGI. V trimming: 0 bases; J trimming: 3 bases; junction bases outside the gene matches: 5. The CDR3 sequence: CASSYSETGGTDTQYF. The CDR3 DNA is TGTGCCAGCAGTTACTCGGAAACAGGGGGAACAGATACGCAGTATTTT.

CDR3 sequence reads: CASSSPRGSGRGNEQFF. In DNA, the CDR3 is TGTGCCAGCAGTTCTCCCCGGGGTAGCGGGAGGGGGAATGAGCAGTTCTTC. The rearrangement uses TRBV27 and TRBJ2-1, with 11 bases identical to TRBD2. V lost 4 bases, J lost 7 bases, and 12 bases stayed unmatched. This CDR3 has 17 residues. Germline-derived CDR1 and CDR2 are MNHEY and SMNVEV (reference sequence).

The V call is TRBV18, the J call TRBJ2-7; no clear D. Germline lookup yields CDR1 KGHSH and CDR2 LQKENI. V gave up 3 bases and J gave up 6 bases, with 15 bases separating them. This CDR3 has 14 amino acids. CDR3 amino acids: CASSPSGPGREQYF. As DNA, the CDR3 is TGTGCCAGCTCACCGTCCGGCCCGGGTCGCGAGCAGTACTTC.